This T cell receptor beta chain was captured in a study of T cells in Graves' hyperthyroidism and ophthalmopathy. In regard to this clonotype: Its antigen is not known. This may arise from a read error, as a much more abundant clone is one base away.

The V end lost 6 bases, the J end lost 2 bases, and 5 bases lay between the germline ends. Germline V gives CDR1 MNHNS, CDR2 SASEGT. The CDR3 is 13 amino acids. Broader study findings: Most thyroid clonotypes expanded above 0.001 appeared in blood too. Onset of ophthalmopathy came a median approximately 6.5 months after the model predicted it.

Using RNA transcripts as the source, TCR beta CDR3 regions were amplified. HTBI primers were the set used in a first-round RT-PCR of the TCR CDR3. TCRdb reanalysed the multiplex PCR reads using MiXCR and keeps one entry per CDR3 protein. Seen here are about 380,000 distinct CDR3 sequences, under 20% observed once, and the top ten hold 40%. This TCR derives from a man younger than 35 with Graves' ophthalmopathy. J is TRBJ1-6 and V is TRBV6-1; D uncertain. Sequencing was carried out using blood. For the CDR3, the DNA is TGTGCCAGCAGGGGGACCTATAATTCACCCCTCCACTTT. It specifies CASRGTYNSPLHF.